This T cell receptor beta chain was recovered during a study of cytomegalovirus exposure and HLA in healthy donors. Study findings and constraints: Reportedly, HLA-A and HLA-B alleles of most subjects were accurately predicted from TCR beta. A later analysis linked a missense variant in DCLRE1C to the trimming of TCR beta V and J genes.

CDR1 MNHEY and CDR2 SMNVEV come from the germline V gene (reference sequence). V lost 7 bases to trimming and J lost 0 bases; unmatched junction nucleotides: 6. The CDR3 length is 16 residues. It was with 60 Vbeta and 13 Jbeta primers that the PCR ran. Produced via immunoSEQ multiplex PCR; TCRdb's table is partial and in-frame only. The sample lists about 120,000 clones, about three fifths occurring once. About this clone itself: Its antigen is not known.

The source material was PBMCs. This TCR was sampled from a man in his forties or fifties in good health and CMV-seropositive. This chain uses TRBV27 with TRBJ2-3; 11 bases match TRBD2. In DNA form, the CDR3 reads TGTGCCAGCATGGGGCTAGCGGGAGGTAGCACAGATACGCAGTATTTT. It codes for CASMGLAGGSTDTQYF.